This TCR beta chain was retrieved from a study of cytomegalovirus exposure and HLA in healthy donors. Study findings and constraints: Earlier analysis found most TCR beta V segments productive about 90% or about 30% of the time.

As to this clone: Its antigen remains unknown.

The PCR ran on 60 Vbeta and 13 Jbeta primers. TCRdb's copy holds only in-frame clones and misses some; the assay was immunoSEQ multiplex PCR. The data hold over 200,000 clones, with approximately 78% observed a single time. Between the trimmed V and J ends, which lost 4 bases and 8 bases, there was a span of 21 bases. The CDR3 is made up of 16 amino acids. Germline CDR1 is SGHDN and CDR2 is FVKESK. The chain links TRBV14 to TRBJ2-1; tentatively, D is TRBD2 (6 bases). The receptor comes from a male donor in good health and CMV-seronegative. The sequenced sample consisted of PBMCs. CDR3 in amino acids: CASSRLGIGSTDEQFF. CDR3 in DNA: TGTGCCAGCAGCCGACTAGGCATTGGTAGTACAGATGAGCAGTTCTTC. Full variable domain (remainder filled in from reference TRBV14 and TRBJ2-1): EAGVTQFPSHSVIEKGQTVTLRCDPISGHDNLYWYRRVMGKEIKFLLHFVKESKQDESGMPNNRFLAERTGGTYSTLKVQPAELEDSGVYFCASSRLGIGSTDEQFFGPGTRLTVL.